The text below deals with one TCR beta chain. The antigen is undetermined. These data are taken from a study of OX40 agonist ivuxolimab in advanced cancers. General observations from the study: Patients with a partial response at 0.1-3.0 mg/kg had among the lowest clonal expansion. The study found that CD8+ T cells averaged more expanded clones than CD4+. Undetermined was the antigen specificity of the expanded peripheral T cells.

Sequencing was performed with immunoSEQ multiplex PCR; in TCRdb, only in-frame clones are kept and a portion is missing. The repertoire holds approximately 68,000 clones, with about 88% as singletons. Trimming left V 7 bases short and J 5 bases short, with 15 bases between. Germline values: CDR1 MNHEY, CDR2 SVGAGI. This CDR3 contains 13 residues. The sequenced sample was CD4+ or CD8+ T cells sorted from blood, obtained in a trial of the OX40 agonist ivuxolimab. The chain is built from TRBV6-5 and TRBJ2-7; weak D call: TRBD2 (5 bases). This TCR came from an adult with an advanced solid tumor such as melanoma, head and neck, liver or kidney cancer. CDR3: CASNRPGIHEQYF. CDR3 bases: TGTGCCAGCAACCGACCCGGGATCCACGAGCAGTACTTC.